A single sample gave rise to the 27 T cell receptor beta chains below, sequenced in a study of CD39 and CD103 CD8 tumor-infiltrating T cells (dated by TCRdb to the late 2010s). The library was produced with the immunoSEQ multiplex PCR assay. The source is immuneACCESS, and TCRdb retained only in-frame sequences with V and J called. Part of the clones is not carried over; for the studies checked, unresolved V genes explain less than half of this, and the remainder is unexplained. The sample records around 1,300 clones, 80% of which are singletons. Together, the top ten hold about 50% of the sample. Sample: CD8+ T cells sorted from blood. The cell subset or site label on this specimen signifies: total memory CD8 T cells (CD45RA-CCR7+/-) from blood or uninvolved lymph node. These receptors all come from a human donor with head and neck squamous cell carcinoma.

The chain is built from TRBV9 and TRBJ2-1; 8 bases line up with TRBD2. Germline V lookup: CDR1 SGDLS, CDR2 YYNGEE. This CDR3 region has 16 residues. V lost 3 bases to trimming and J lost 1 base; unmatched junction nucleotides: 6. CDR3 DNA sequence: TGTGCCAGCAGCGGAAGGACTAGCTCTTCCTACAATGAGCAGTTCTTC. Translated, it gives CASSGRTSSSYNEQFF.

This rearrangement joins TRBV11-2 to TRBJ1-1, with D hard to call. V lost 4 bases, J lost 1 base, and 13 bases lay in between. The CDR3 is 15 amino acids. Germline CDR1 reads SGHAT; CDR2 reads FQNNGV. CDR3 in amino acids: CASSSEMSGNTEAFF. The CDR3 bases are TGTGCCAGCAGCTCAGAGATGTCGGGGAACACTGAAGCTTTCTTT.

V is TRBV4-3 and J is TRBJ2-7; TRBD1 agrees at 7 bases. V gave up 0 bases and J gave up 5 bases; unmatched junction bases: 10. This CDR3 spans 16 amino acids. Per the germline V gene, CDR1 is LGHNA and CDR2 is YSLEER. The DNA for the CDR3 is TGCGCCAGCAGCCAAGATTGGCGCCAGGGGGATGACGAGCAGTACTTC. Protein: CASSQDWRQGDDEQYF.

This sequence joins TRBV4-1 and TRBJ2-1, with D perhaps matching TRBD1 or TRBD2 (5 bases each). Looked up from germline, CDR1 is MGHRA and CDR2 is YSYEKL. V lost 3 bases and J 4 bases, leaving 13 bases between the germline ends. The length of the CDR3 is 15 residues. CDR3 protein: CASSHGAPGYNEQFF. The CDR3 DNA sequence: TGCGCCAGCAGCCACGGGGCCCCGGGGTACAATGAGCAGTTCTTC.

This clone was seen more than once but under ten times. J is TRBJ1-5 and V is TRBV19; D might be TRBD1 (6 bases). Trimming took 0 bases from V and 2 from J, leaving 11 bases between them. This CDR3 comprises 16 residues. Germline V gene sequence: CDR1 LNHDA, CDR2 SQIVND (reference sequence). DNA of the CDR3: TGTGCCAGTAGTATAGAGAAGGGGGTGGGCAATCAGCCCCAGCATTTT. This sequence encodes CASSIEKGVGNQPQHF.

This chain connects TRBV7-3 to TRBJ1-1, with D possibly being TRBD1 (5 bases). This CDR3 has 15 residues. The germline V and J ends were trimmed by 2 bases and 5 bases, with 15 bases remaining between them. The germline V gene encodes CDR1 SGHTA and CDR2 FQGTGA. Here the CDR3 reads CASSLGAGPGTEAFF. The DNA of the CDR3 is TGTGCCAGCAGCTTAGGGGCAGGCCCCGGGACTGAAGCTTTCTTT.

V gene TRBV10-3 combines with J gene TRBJ2-7; the D gene is possibly TRBD2 (5 bases). Germline CDR1 and CDR2: ENHRY and SYGVKD. The CDR3 consists of 15 residues. V lost 0 bases and J lost 3, with 12 bases in between. CDR3 sequence reads: CAISESLALDYEQYF. CDR3 in DNA: TGTGCCATCAGTGAGTCCCTAGCTCTCGACTACGAGCAGTACTTC.

This rearrangement joins TRBV28 to TRBJ2-7, with D perhaps TRBD1 (6 bases). Germline V gives CDR1 MDHEN, CDR2 SYDVKM. The CDR3 runs to 15 residues. V lost 2 bases and J lost 2, with 13 bases in between. This CDR3 reads CASSLLGGYTYEQYF. In nucleotides, the CDR3 is TGTGCCAGCAGTTTACTAGGGGGATACACCTACGAGCAGTACTTC.

The chain recombines TRBV29-1 with TRBJ2-3; D not certain. V gave up 4 bases and J gave up 0 bases, with 8 bases separating them. The CDR3 covers 13 residues. Germline V lookup: CDR1 SQVTM, CDR2 ANQGSEA. As DNA, the CDR3 is TGCAGCGTTGTGCCAGCTAGCACAGATACGCAGTATTTT. It is translated as CSVVPASTDTQYF.

This clone is a singleton in its sample. The V call is TRBV7-8, the J call TRBJ1-5; possibly TRBD1 for D (5 bases). V was clipped by 2 bases and J by 0 bases, with 11 bases between them. Germline values: CDR1 SGHVS, CDR2 FQNEAQ. The CDR3 runs 16 residues. The CDR3: CASSLSDDSSNQPQHF. CDR3 nucleotides: TGTGCCAGCAGCTTATCTGACGACAGTAGCAATCAGCCCCAGCATTTT.

The chain carries TRBV21-1 and TRBJ2-4. TRBV21-1 corresponds to a pseudogene. This CDR3 comprises 15 residues. CDR3: CASSKVGTAKNIQYF. The CDR3 bases are TGTGCCAGCAGCAAGGTAGGGACAGCCAAAAACATTCAGTACTTC.

This clone is medium-sized by share. V is TRBV7-8 and J is TRBJ2-7, with a weak D call TRBD1 (5 bases). V was cut by 4 bases and J by 0 bases, with 13 bases left in between. The germline gives CDR1 SGHVS, CDR2 FQNEAQ. This CDR3 has 15 residues. The CDR3 protein is CASSYRTVSSYEQYF. CDR3 coding DNA: TGTGCCAGCAGCTACAGGACCGTTAGCTCCTACGAGCAGTACTTC.

The V call is TRBV30, the J call TRBJ1-2; D not resolved. CDR1 is GTSNPN, CDR2 SVGIG, per germline (reference sequence). The CDR3 covers 12 residues. Between the trimmed V and J ends, which lost 0 bases and 4 bases, there was a span of 6 bases. The CDR3 DNA is TGTGCCTGGAGTGTCAGATTCTATGGCTACACCTTC. Protein: CAWSVRFYGYTF.

This chain connects TRBV5-8 to TRBJ1-5; no reliable D call. V was cut by 2 bases and J by 2 bases, with 11 bases left in between. Per the germline V gene, CDR1 is SGHTS and CDR2 is YDEGEE. The CDR3 is made up of 15 amino acids. The CDR3 loop reads CASSFGGYRNQPQHF. The CDR3 nucleotides are TGTGCCAGCAGCTTCGGAGGGTATCGCAATCAGCCCCAGCATTTT. The whole variable domain, filled in from reference TRBV5-8 and TRBJ1-5, reads EAGVTQSPTHLIKTRGQQATLRCSPISGHTSVYWYQQALGLGLQFLLWYDEGEERNRGNFPPRFSGRQFPNYSSELNVNALELEDSALYLCASSFGGYRNQPQHFGDGTRLSIL.

The chain combines TRBV30 with TRBJ2-5; D call uncertain. Trimming left V 0 bases short and J 4 bases short, with 9 bases between. There are 13 residues in the CDR3. Germline assignment: CDR1 GTSNPN and CDR2 SVGIG (reference sequence). The CDR3 region is CAWSVQVLETQYF. CDR3 nucleotides: TGTGCCTGGAGTGTACAAGTATTAGAGACCCAGTACTTC.

The CDR3 region has the DNA TGTGCCAGCAGCTTTTTCCAGGGGGCATACGAGCAGTACTTC. It encodes CASSFFQGAYEQYF. J is TRBJ2-7 and V is TRBV13, with 8 bases fitting TRBD1. Germline lookup yields CDR1 PRHDT and CDR2 FYEKMQ (reference sequence). The CDR3 covers 14 residues. Trimming took 3 bases from V and 4 from J; bases not matched to a gene: 5.

This clone came up a few times. One junction end disagrees with the germline gene, perhaps due to a read error. The chain couples TRBV15 to TRBJ2-7, with 7 bases matching TRBD1. The germline V gene encodes CDR1 LNHNV and CDR2 YYDKDF (reference sequence). The CDR3 spans 15 residues. The CDR3 loop reads CATSRDRQGSSEQYF. DNA for the CDR3: TGTGCCACCAGCAGAGATCGACAGGGTTCCTCCGAGCAGTACTTC. Using reference TRBV15 and TRBJ2-7 for the parts outside the CDR3, the full variable domain is DAMVIQNPRYQVTQFGKPVTLSCSQTLNHNVMYWYQQKSSQAPKLLFHYYDKDFNNEADTPDNFQSRRPNTSFCFLDIRSPGLGDTAMYLCATSRDRQGSSEQYFGPGTRLTVT.

This clone was detected once. V and J are TRBV4-2 and TRBJ2-6; TRBD2 matches at 8 bases. With V trimmed by 1 base and J by 0 bases, 2 bases remained unmatched. The CDR3 runs 17 residues. The germline gives CDR1 LGHNA, CDR2 YNFKEQ. The CDR3 spells CASSQGAGDSGANVLTF. The CDR3 DNA is TGTGCCAGCAGCCAAGGAGCGGGGGACTCTGGGGCCAACGTCCTGACTTTC.

This clone has only one observation. The V call is TRBV6-5, the J call TRBJ2-2, with no clear D. Trimming removed 2 bases at V and 6 bases at J, with 7 bases between. This CDR3 spans 13 amino acids. Germline CDR1 is MNHEY and CDR2 is SVGAGI. The CDR3 nucleotides read TGTGCCAGCAGTTACAGCCTTCCCGGGGAGCTGTTTTTT. Translation gives CASSYSLPGELFF.

The chain links TRBV7-2 to TRBJ2-3; D uncertain. V was pared by 0 bases and J by 0 bases, with 7 bases between. The CDR3 is 15 amino acids. Germline V lookup: CDR1 SGHTA, CDR2 FQGNSA. The CDR3 spells CASSLAARSTDTQYF. In DNA form, the CDR3 reads TGTGCCAGCAGCTTAGCGGCTCGAAGCACAGATACGCAGTATTTT. The complete variable domain, with remaining parts taken from reference TRBV7-2 and TRBJ2-3, reads GAGVSQSPSNKVTEKGKDVELRCDPISGHTALYWYRQSLGQGLEFLIYFQGNSAPDKSGLPSDRFSAERTGGSVSTLTIQRTQQEDSAVYLCASSLAARSTDTQYFGPGTRLTVL.

The rearrangement joins TRBV30 to TRBJ1-1; D is perhaps TRBD1 (5 bases). Looked up from germline, CDR1 is GTSNPN and CDR2 is SVGIG (reference sequence). The CDR3 is 13 amino acids. Trimming pared 3 bases from V and 1 base from J, leaving 9 bases between. CDR3 amino acids: CAWRGEGNTEAFF. CDR3 DNA: TGTGCCTGGAGGGGGGAGGGGAACACTGAAGCTTTCTTT.

The chain couples TRBV7-6 to TRBJ2-7, with 13 bases that match TRBD2. V trimming: 5 bases; J trimming: 5 bases; junction bases outside the gene matches: 6. Germline V gene lookup returns CDR1 SGHVS and CDR2 FNYEAQ. The CDR3 is 15 residues long. The CDR3 region is CASSQLAGGFHEQYF. The CDR3, as DNA: TGTGCCAGCAGCCAACTAGCGGGGGGGTTTCACGAGCAGTACTTC.

This sequence joins TRBV19 and TRBJ2-5, with 10 bases fitting TRBD1. The CDR3 consists of 18 residues. Losses at the gene ends were 3 bases for V and 1 base for J; bases not matched to a gene: 11. Germline V gives CDR1 LNHDA, CDR2 SQIVND (reference sequence). The CDR3 bases are TGTGCCAGTAGTATTCTGGACAGGGGGACTGGGGGCCAAGAGACCCAGTACTTC. It encodes CASSILDRGTGGQETQYF.

The CDR3 nucleotides are TGTGCCACCAGCAGAGGCCGACAGGCAAACACTGAAGCTTTCTTT. It specifies CATSRGRQANTEAFF. The chain links TRBV15 to TRBJ1-1; a weak D match, TRBD1 (6 bases). Germline V gene lookup returns CDR1 LNHNV and CDR2 YYDKDF (reference sequence). The CDR3 length is 15 residues. Trimming left V 1 base short and J 2 bases short, with 11 bases between.

The sample holds one count of this clone. For the CDR3, the DNA is TGTGCCAGCAGCGGTAGGGGATCCGAACAGCCCCAGCATTTT. Translated: CASSGRGSEQPQHF. This chain joins TRBV7-9 and TRBJ1-5, with D maybe TRBD1 (5 bases). CDR1 is SEHNR, CDR2 FQNEAQ, per germline (reference sequence). The CDR3 runs to 14 residues. The ends were cut back, 5 bases at V and 7 bases at J, with 15 bases in the middle.

This rearrangement joins TRBV7-8 to TRBJ1-4; no clear D gene. Germline-derived CDR1 and CDR2 are SGHVS and FQNEAQ. The CDR3 sequence is 14 residues long. Trimming removed 1 base at V and 2 bases at J, with 5 bases between. In DNA form, the CDR3 reads TGTGCCAGCAGCTTAGTTAGTACTAATGAAAAACTGTTTTTT. Protein sequence: CASSLVSTNEKLFF.

In its sample, this clone was seen once. The chain combines TRBV14 with TRBJ1-2; 7 bases are shared with TRBD1. Per the germline V gene, CDR1 is SGHDN and CDR2 is FVKESK. V dropped 4 bases and J dropped 3; count of bases not matched to a gene: 8. The length of the CDR3 is 15 residues. Written as DNA, the CDR3 is TGTGCCAGCAGCCGGACGGGACAGCTATACTATGGCTACACCTTC. Translating gives CASSRTGQLYYGYTF.